This entry lists 13 T cell receptor beta chains sequenced from one sample in a study of lymphopenia after photon versus proton radiotherapy. Method: immunoSEQ multiplex PCR; TCRdb's copy keeps in-frame clones and lacks some. The table shows more than 25,000 clones, with 87% occurring only once. Specimen: peripheral blood, collected from a patient treated with proton-based radiotherapy. The receptors were sampled from a woman aged 60 to 75 with cholangiocarcinoma. Some clones in this sample may be carry-over from other donors' samples.

The V gene is TRBV29-1, the J gene TRBJ1-1; D uncertain. The CDR3 length is 10 residues. Germline V lookup: CDR1 SQVTM, CDR2 ANQGSEA. Trimming removed 4 bases at V and 4 bases at J, with 4 bases between. The CDR3 here is CSVGGTEAFF. The CDR3 nucleotides read TGCAGCGTTGGGGGCACTGAAGCTTTCTTT.

Comment on this clone: The junction departs from germline at one end; a sequencing error may be responsible. The chain employs TRBV25-1 and TRBJ1-2, with D maybe TRBD1 (6 bases). Germline V gene lookup returns CDR1 MGHDK and CDR2 SYGVNS. This CDR3 comprises 14 residues. CDR3 residues: CASEGTGRRFGYAF. In nucleotides, the CDR3 is TGTGCCAGCGAAGGAACAGGGAGAAGGTTTGGCTACGCCTTC.

The chain carries TRBV7-3 and TRBJ2-2; D possibly matches TRBD1 or TRBD2 (5 bases each). The V end lost 3 bases, the J end lost 7 bases, and 6 bases lay between the germline ends. The CDR3 has 12 residues. Germline V lookup: CDR1 SGHTA, CDR2 FQGTGA. CDR3 sequence reads: CASSLGDGELFF. CDR3 DNA sequence: TGTGCCAGCAGCTTGGGGGACGGGGAGCTGTTTTTT.

The DNA of the CDR3 is TGTGCCAACAGGGGGGAGGCCAATGAGCAGTTCTTC. Protein product: CANRGEANEQFF. V usage is TRBV18 and J usage is TRBJ2-1; 8 positions agree with TRBD1. Germline lookup yields CDR1 KGHSH and CDR2 LQKENI. This CDR3 is 12 amino acids long. J gave up 6 bases and V 10 bases, and 5 bases lay outside the gene matches.

This chain links TRBV19 with TRBJ1-3; 8 bases are a match to TRBD1. The CDR3 has 14 amino acids. V dropped 7 bases and J dropped 8; count of bases not matched to a gene: 10. Germline CDR1 LNHDA, CDR2 SQIVND (reference sequence). CDR3 sequence: CASKDRALSDTIYF. The CDR3 bases are TGTGCCAGTAAGGACAGGGCCCTTTCGGACACCATATATTTT.

The chain joins TRBV6-1 to TRBJ2-7; 9 positions match TRBD2. With V trimmed by 2 bases and J by 5 bases, 7 bases remained unmatched. The CDR3 totals 15 residues. In germline, CDR1 is MNHNS, CDR2 SASEGT. The CDR3 nucleotides are TGTGCCAGCAGTGAACTCGGTAGCGGGAGTCACGAGCAGTACTTC. This codes for CASSELGSGSHEQYF.

This clone has ten or more counts. The V gene is TRBV2, the J gene TRBJ2-3; D gene uncertain. The CDR3 is made up of 10 amino acids. The V gene's germline CDR1 is SNHLY and CDR2 FYNNEI. The V end lost 3 bases, the J end lost 6 bases, and 1 base lay between the germline ends. CDR3 amino acids: CASSEDTQYF. Written as DNA, the CDR3 is TGTGCCAGCAGTGAGGATACGCAGTATTTT.

This chain joins TRBV5-6 and TRBJ2-2; TRBD2 agrees at 7 bases. CDR3 length: 17 amino acids. J lost 3 bases, V lost 4 bases, and 12 bases had no gene match. The V gene's germline CDR1 is SGHDT and CDR2 YYEEEE. The CDR3 spells CASSLTLALKDTGELFF. CDR3 coding DNA: TGTGCCAGCAGCCTGACACTAGCGCTCAAGGACACCGGGGAGCTGTTTTTT.

In nucleotides, the CDR3 is TGCGCCAGCAGCGGGGGACTAGCAGAGTACAATGAGCAGTTCTTC. It encodes CASSGGLAEYNEQFF. The chain joins TRBV5-1 to TRBJ2-1, with 9 bases fitting TRBD2. The CDR3 covers 15 residues. Germline lookup yields CDR1 SGHRS and CDR2 YFSETQ. V lost 4 bases and J lost 4; bases outside the gene matches: 6.

This clone was counted a single time. The genes are TRBV18 and TRBJ1-2; TRBD1 might be the D (5 bases). Per the germline V gene, CDR1 is KGHSH and CDR2 is LQKENI. V was trimmed by 4 bases and J by 3 bases, leaving 18 bases between them. This CDR3 contains 16 residues. The CDR3 is CASSRTARAGDYGYTF. CDR3 coding DNA: TGTGCCAGCTCACGTACCGCCAGGGCTGGAGACTATGGCTACACCTTC.

The J gene is TRBJ1-5, the V gene TRBV19, with unresolved D. This CDR3 spans 13 amino acids. V lost 4 bases and J lost 5, with 9 bases in between. From germline, CDR1 is LNHDA and CDR2 SQIVND (reference sequence). The CDR3 coding sequence is TGTGCCAGTAGTACTAGACCGGATCAGCCCCAGCATTTT. Translated, it gives CASSTRPDQPQHF.

The genes are TRBV5-1 and TRBJ1-1; D remains unclear. The germline V gene encodes CDR1 SGHRS and CDR2 YFSETQ. Trimming cost V 8 bases and J 2 bases, with 19 bases left between them. The CDR3 has 15 residues. CDR3 residues: CASTYNSAFNTEAFF. In DNA form, the CDR3 reads TGCGCCAGTACGTATAACAGCGCTTTTAACACTGAAGCTTTCTTT.

Remarks on this clone: This is likely an artifact of a read error, given a far larger clone one base away. This same CDR3 is encoded by further DNA sequences in the sample. The genes are TRBV5-4 and TRBJ2-1; D perhaps matches TRBD2 (5 bases). The germline gives CDR1 SGHNT, CDR2 YYREEE (reference sequence). V gave up 4 bases and J gave up 6 bases, with 5 bases separating them. The CDR3 loop spans 11 amino acids. The CDR3 DNA reads TGTGCCAGCAGCGGGAGCAATGAGCAGTTCTTC. Translating it yields CASSGSNEQFF.